This is a list of T cell receptor beta chains from one sample in a study of blood T cell repertoires in COVID-19. Clones were read by immunoSEQ multiplex PCR, and TCRdb kept only the in-frame ones, dropping some. The sample has under 350,000 clones; 85% to 90% are singletons. The sample taken for sequencing was PBMCs or T cells enriched from blood (not recorded which). These receptors all stem from a young man who had recovered from COVID-19. CDR3s include the opening cysteine and the closing phenylalanine or tryptophan. The D gene is left open where the match is weak. Some rows have no size entry. The others give once, few or many, or a class for an expanded clone.

j_call d_call v_call clone_size cdr3_aa cdr3_nt
TRBJ2-1 TRBD2 TRBV4-1 many CASSQGGLAGGLSNEQFF TGCGCCAGCAGCCAAGGGGGACTCGCGGGAGGTCTAAGCAATGAGCAGTTCTTC
TRBJ1-1 . TRBV5-1 once CASSSAGGHTEAFF TGCGCCAGCAGCTCTGCGGGGGGCCACACTGAAGCTTTCTTT
TRBJ1-1 TRBD1 TRBV6-5 . CASQGQGWTEAFF TGTGCCAGCCAAGGACAGGGTTGGACTGAAGCTTTCTTT
TRBJ1-1 . TRBV14 . CASSQDGQRKAFF TGTGCCAGCAGCCAAGATGGACAGAGAAAAGCTTTCTTT
TRBJ1-4 . TRBV4-1 . CASSPQLVAAANEKLFF TGCGCCAGCAGCCCTCAGCTAGTAGCGGCAGCTAATGAAAAACTGTTTTTT
TRBJ1-5 TRBD1 TRBV28 . CASSFTGQGKGQPQHF TGTGCCAGCAGTTTTACGGGACAGGGAAAGGGTCAGCCCCAGCATTTT
TRBJ1-5 . TRBV2 . CASSGGFQPQHF TGTGCCAGCAGTGGAGGGTTTCAGCCCCAGCATTTT
TRBJ1-4 . TRBV2 . CASSGGGPLTNEKLFF TGTGCCAGCAGTGGTGGGGGCCCTTTAACTAATGAAAAACTGTTTTTT
TRBJ2-7 . TRBV21-1 . CASSTREGEYF TGTGCCAGCAGCACCAGGGAGGGGGAGTACTTC
TRBJ1-1 . TRBV14 . CASSQRGAVWEAFF TGTGCCAGCAGCCAACGGGGTGCTGTGTGGGAAGCTTTCTTT
TRBJ1-1 . TRBV30 . CAWSVWAGGDTEAFF TGTGCCTGGAGTGTATGGGCGGGGGGGGACACTGAAGCTTTCTTT
TRBJ2-7 TRBD2 TRBV19 . CASSPRGTSDSYEQYF TGTGCCAGTAGTCCGCGGGGGACTAGCGACTCCTACGAGCAGTACTTC
TRBJ2-7 TRBD2 TRBV18 . CASSGGLAGVEQYF TGTGCCAGCTCAGGGGGACTAGCGGGAGTAGAGCAGTACTTC
TRBJ1-4 TRBD1 TRBV19 . CASSRTGGDEKLFF TGTGCCAGTAGTCGAACAGGGGGAGATGAAAAACTGTTTTTT